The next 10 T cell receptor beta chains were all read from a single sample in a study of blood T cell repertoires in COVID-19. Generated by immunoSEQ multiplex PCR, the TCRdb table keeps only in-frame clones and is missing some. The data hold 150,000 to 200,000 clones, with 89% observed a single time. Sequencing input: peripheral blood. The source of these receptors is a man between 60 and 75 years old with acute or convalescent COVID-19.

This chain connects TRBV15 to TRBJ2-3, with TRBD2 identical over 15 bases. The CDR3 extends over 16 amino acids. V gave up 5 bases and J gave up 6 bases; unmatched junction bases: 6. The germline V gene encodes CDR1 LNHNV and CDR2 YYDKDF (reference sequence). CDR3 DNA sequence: TGTGCCACCAGCGGACTAGCGGGGGGGCCCGGTGATACGCAGTATTTT. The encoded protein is CATSGLAGGPGDTQYF.

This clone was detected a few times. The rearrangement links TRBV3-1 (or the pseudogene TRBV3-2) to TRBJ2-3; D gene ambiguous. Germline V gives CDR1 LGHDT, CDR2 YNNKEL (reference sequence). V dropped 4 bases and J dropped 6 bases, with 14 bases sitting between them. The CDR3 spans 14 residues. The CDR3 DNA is TGTGCCAGCAGCCTAACTACCTCTAGGGATACGCAGTATTTT. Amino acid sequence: CASSLTTSRDTQYF.

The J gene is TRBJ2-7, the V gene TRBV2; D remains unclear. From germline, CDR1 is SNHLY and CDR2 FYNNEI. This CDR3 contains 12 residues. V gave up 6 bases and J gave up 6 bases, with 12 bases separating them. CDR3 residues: CASRKEKGEQYF. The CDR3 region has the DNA TGTGCCAGCAGGAAGGAGAAAGGCGAGCAGTACTTC.

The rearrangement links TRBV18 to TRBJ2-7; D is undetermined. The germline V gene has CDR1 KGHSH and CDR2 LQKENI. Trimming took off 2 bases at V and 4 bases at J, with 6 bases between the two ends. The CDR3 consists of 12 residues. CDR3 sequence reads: CASSPGRYEQYF. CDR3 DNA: TGTGCCAGCTCACCAGGGCGATACGAGCAGTACTTC.

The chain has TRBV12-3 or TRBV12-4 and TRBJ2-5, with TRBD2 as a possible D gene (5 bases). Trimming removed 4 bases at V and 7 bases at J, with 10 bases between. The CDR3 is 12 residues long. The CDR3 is CASSSLAGTQYF. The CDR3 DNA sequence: TGTGCCAGCAGTTCTCTGGCGGGGACCCAGTACTTC.

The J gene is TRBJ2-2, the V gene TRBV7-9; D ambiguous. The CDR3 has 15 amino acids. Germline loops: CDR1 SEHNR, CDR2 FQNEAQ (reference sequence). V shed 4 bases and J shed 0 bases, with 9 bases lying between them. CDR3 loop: CASSSQKSNTGELFF. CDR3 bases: TGTGCCAGCAGCTCCCAGAAATCGAACACCGGGGAGCTGTTTTTT.

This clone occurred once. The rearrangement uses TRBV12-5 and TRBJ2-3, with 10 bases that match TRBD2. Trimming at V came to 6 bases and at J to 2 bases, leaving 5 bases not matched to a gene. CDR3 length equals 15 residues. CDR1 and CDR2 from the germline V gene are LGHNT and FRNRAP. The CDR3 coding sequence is TGTGCTAGTGGCCCGAGCGGGGGGGCCACAGATACGCAGTATTTT. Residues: CASGPSGGATDTQYF.

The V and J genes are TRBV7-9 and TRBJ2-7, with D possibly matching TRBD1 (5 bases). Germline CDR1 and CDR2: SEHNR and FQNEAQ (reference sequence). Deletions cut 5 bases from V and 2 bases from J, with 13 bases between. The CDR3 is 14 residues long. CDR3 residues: CASSDSGSAYEQYF. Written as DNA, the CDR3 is TGTGCCAGCAGCGACAGTGGCTCCGCCTACGAGCAGTACTTC.

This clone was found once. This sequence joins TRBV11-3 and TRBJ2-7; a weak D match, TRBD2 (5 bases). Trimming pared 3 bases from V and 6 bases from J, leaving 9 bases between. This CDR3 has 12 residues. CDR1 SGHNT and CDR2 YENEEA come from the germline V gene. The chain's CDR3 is CASSFAGGEQYF. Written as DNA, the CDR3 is TGTGCCAGCAGCTTTGCGGGCGGCGAGCAGTACTTC.

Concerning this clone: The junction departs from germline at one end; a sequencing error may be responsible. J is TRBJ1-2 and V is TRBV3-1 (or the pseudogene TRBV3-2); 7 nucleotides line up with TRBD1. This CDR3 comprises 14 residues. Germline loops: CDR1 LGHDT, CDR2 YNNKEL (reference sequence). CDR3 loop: CASSQVTGDHSYTF. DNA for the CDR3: TGTGCCAGCAGTCAAGTCACAGGGGACCATAGCTACACCTTC.